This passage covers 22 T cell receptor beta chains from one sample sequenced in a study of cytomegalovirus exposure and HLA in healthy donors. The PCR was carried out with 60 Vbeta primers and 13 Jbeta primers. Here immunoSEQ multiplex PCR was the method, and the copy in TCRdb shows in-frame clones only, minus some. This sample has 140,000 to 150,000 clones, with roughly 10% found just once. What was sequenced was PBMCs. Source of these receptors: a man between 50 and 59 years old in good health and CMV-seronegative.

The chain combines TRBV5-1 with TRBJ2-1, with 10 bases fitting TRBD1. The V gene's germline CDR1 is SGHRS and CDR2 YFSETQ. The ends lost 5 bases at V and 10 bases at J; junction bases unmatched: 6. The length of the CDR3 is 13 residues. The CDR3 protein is CASSRDRGREQFF. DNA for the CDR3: TGCGCCAGCAGTAGGGACAGGGGACGAGAGCAGTTCTTC.

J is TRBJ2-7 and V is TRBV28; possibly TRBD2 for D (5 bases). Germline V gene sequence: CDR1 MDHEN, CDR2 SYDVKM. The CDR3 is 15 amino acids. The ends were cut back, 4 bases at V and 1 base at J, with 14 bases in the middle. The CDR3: CASSSIIAISYEQYF. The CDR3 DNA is TGTGCCAGCAGTTCTATTATAGCGATTTCCTACGAGCAGTACTTC.

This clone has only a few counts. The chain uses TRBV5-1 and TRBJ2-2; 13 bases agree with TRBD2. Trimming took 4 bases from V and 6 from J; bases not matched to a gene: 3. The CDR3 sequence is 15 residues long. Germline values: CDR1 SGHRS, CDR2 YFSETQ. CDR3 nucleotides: TGCGCCAGCAGCCGGACTAGCGGGAGTCCCGGGGAGCTGTTTTTT. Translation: CASSRTSGSPGELFF.

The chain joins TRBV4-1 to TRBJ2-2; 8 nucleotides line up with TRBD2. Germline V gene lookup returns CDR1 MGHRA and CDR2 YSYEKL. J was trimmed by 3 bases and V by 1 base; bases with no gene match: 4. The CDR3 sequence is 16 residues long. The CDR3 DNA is TGCGCCAGCAGCCAAGTAGCGGGATTGGACACCGGGGAGCTGTTTTTT. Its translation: CASSQVAGLDTGELFF.

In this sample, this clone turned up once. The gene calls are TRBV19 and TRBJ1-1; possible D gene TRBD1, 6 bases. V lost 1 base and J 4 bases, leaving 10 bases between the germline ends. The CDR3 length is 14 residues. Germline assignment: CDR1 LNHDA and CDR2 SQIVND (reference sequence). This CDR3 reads CASSIGGGVTEAFF. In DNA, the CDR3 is TGTGCCAGTAGTATAGGAGGGGGGGTCACTGAAGCTTTCTTT.

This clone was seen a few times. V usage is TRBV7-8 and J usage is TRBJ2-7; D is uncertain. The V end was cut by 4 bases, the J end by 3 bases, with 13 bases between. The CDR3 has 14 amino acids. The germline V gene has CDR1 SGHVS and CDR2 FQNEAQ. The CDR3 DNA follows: TGTGCCAGCAGCTCCGGAGTATTAAACTACGAGCAGTACTTC. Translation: CASSSGVLNYEQYF. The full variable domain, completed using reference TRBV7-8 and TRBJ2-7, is GAGVSQSPRYKVAKRGQDVALRCDPISGHVSLFWYQQALGQGPEFLTYFQNEAQLDKSGLPSDRFFAERPEGSVSTLKIQRTQQEDSAVYLCASSSGVLNYEQYFGPGTRLTVT.

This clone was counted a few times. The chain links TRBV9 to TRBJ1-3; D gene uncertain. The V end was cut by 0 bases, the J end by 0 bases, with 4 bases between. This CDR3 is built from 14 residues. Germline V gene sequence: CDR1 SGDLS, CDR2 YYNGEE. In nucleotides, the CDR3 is TGTGCCAGCAGCGTAGACGGCTCTGGAAACACCATATATTTT. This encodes CASSVDGSGNTIYF.

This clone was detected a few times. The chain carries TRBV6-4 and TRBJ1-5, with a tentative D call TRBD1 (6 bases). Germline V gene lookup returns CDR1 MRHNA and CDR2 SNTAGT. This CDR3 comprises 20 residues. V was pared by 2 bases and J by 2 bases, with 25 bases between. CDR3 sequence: CASSDRGALTHLRGNQPQHF. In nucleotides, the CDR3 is TGTGCCAGCAGTGACCGGGGGGCCCTGACCCACTTGAGGGGCAATCAGCCCCAGCATTTT.

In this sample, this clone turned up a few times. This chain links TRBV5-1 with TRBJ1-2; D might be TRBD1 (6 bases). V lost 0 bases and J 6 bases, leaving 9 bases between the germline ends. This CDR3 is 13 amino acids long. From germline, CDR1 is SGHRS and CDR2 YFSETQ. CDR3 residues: CASSLVAGDGYTF. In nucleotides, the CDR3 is TGCGCCAGCAGCTTGGTGGCAGGGGATGGCTACACCTTC. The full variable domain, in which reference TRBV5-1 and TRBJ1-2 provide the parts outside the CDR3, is KAGVTQTPRYLIKTRGQQVTLSCSPISGHRSVSWYQQTPGQGLQFLFEYFSETQRNKGNFPGRFSGRQFSNSRSEMNVSTLELGDSALYLCASSLVAGDGYTFGSGTRLTVV.

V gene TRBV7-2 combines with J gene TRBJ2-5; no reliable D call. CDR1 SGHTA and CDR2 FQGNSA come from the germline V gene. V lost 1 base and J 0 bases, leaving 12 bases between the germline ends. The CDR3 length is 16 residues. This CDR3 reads CASSLVGPSYQETQYF. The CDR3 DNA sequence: TGTGCCAGCAGCTTAGTCGGTCCAAGTTACCAAGAGACCCAGTACTTC.

The CDR3, as DNA: TGCGCCAGCAGCCAAGCCGGACTAGCGGGAAACAATGAGCAGTTCTTC. Protein sequence: CASSQAGLAGNNEQFF. The chain uses TRBV4-1 and TRBJ2-1; 12 positions match TRBD2. The CDR3 totals 16 residues. Germline V gene lookup returns CDR1 MGHRA and CDR2 YSYEKL. The trim removed 1 base at V and 5 bases at J, leaving 3 bases unmatched.

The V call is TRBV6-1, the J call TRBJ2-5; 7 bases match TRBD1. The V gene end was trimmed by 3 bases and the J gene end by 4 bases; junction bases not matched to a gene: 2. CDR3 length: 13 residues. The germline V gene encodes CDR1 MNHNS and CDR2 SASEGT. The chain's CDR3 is CASSEPGGETQYF. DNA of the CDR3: TGTGCCAGCAGTGAGCCAGGGGGAGAGACCCAGTACTTC.

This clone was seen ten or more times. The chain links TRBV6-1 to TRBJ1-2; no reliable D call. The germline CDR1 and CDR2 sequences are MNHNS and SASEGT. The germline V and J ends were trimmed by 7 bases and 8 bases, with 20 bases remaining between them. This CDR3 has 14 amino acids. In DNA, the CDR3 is TGTGCCAGCATTCTAGATAAGTTGGGCGGGGGCTACACCTTC. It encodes CASILDKLGGGYTF.

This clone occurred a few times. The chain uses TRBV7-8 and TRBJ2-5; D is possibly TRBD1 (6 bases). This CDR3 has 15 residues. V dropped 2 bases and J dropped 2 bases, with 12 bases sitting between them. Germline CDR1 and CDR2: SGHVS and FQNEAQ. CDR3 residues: CASSLNNGQQETQYF. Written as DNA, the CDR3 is TGTGCCAGCAGCTTAAATAACGGACAGCAAGAGACCCAGTACTTC.

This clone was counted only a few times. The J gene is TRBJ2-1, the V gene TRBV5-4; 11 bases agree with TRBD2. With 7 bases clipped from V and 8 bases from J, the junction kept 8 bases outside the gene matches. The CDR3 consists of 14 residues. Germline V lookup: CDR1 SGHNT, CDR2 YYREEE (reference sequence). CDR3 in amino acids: CASRPGLAVDEQFF. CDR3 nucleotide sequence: TGTGCCAGCCGCCCGGGACTAGCGGTCGATGAGCAGTTCTTC.

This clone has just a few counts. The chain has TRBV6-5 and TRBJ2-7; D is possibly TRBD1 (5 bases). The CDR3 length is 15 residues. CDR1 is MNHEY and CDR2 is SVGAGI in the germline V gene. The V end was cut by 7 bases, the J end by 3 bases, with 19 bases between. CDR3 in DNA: TGTGCCAGCACCCCCCAGGGCTCCGTTGGCTACGAGCAGTACTTC. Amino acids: CASTPQGSVGYEQYF.

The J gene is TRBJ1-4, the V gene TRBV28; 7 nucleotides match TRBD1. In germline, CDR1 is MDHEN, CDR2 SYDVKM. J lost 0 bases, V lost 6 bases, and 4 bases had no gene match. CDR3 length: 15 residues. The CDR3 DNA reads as TGTGCCAGCAGCTGGACAGGCTCAACTAATGAAAAACTGTTTTTT. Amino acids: CASSWTGSTNEKLFF.

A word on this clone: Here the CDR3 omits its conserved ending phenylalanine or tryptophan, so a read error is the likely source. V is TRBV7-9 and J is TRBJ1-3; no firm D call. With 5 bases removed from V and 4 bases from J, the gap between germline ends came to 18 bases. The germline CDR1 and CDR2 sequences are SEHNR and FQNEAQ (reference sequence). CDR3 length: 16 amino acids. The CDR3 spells CASSARTAVAGNTIYL. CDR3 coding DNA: TGTGCCAGCAGCGCCCGGACCGCCGTGGCGGGAAACACCATATATTTG.

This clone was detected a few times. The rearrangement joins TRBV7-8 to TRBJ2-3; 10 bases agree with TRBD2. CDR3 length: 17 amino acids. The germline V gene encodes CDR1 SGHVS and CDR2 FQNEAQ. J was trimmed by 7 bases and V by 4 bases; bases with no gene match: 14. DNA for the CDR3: TGTGCCAGCAGCTCCTACCCCTCCAGCGGGAGGGCCTATACGCAGTATTTT. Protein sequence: CASSSYPSSGRAYTQYF.

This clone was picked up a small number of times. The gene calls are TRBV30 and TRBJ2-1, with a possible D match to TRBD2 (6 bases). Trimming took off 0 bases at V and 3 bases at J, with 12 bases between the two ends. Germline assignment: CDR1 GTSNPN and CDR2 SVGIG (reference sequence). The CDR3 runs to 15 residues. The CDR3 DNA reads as TGTGCCTGGAGTGTAAAGGGCGGGGTCTACAATGAGCAGTTCTTC. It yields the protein CAWSVKGGVYNEQFF.

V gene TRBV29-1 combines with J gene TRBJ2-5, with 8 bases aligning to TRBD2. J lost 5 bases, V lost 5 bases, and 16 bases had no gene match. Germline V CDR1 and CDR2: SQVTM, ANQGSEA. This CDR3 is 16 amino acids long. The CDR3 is CSVKLPPGGAGETQYF. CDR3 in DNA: TGCAGCGTTAAACTTCCCCCGGGGGGGGCAGGGGAGACCCAGTACTTC.

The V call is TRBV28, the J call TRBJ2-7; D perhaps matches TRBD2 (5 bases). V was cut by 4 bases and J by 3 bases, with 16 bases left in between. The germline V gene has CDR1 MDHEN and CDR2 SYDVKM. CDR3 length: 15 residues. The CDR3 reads CASSSPGISRYEQYF. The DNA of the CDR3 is TGTGCCAGCAGTTCCCCCGGGATTAGCCGCTACGAGCAGTACTTC.